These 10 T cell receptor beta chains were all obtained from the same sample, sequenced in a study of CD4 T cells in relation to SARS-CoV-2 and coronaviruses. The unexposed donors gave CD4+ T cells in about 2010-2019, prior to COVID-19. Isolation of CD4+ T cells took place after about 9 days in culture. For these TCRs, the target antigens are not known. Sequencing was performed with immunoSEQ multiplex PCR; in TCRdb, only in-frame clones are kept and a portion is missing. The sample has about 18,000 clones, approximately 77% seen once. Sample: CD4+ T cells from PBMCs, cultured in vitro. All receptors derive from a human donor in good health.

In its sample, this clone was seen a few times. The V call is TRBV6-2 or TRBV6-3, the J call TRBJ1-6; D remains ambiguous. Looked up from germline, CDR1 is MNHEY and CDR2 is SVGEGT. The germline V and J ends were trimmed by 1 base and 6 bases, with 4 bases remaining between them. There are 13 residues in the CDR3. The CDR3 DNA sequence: TGTGCCAGCAGTTACTTCGGTAATTCACCCCTCCACTTT. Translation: CASSYFGNSPLHF.

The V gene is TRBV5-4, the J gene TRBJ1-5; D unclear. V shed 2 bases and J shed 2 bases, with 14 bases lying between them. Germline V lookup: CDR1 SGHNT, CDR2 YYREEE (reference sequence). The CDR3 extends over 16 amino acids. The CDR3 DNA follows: TGTGCCAGCAGCTTTCCTAGGATCTGGGGCAATCAGCCCCAGCATTTT. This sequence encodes CASSFPRIWGNQPQHF.

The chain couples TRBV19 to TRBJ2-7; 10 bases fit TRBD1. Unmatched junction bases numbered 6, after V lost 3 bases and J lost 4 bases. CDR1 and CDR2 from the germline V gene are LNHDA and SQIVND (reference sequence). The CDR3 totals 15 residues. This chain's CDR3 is CASSMSGTGAYEQYF. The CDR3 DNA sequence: TGTGCCAGTAGTATGAGCGGGACAGGGGCGTACGAGCAGTACTTC.

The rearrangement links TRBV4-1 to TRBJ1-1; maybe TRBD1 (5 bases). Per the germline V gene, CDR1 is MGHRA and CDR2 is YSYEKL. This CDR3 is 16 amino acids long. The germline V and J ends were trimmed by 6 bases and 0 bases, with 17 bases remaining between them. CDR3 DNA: TGCGCCAGCAGTGGTATTGGCGAGGGGATGAACACTGAAGCTTTCTTT. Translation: CASSGIGEGMNTEAFF.

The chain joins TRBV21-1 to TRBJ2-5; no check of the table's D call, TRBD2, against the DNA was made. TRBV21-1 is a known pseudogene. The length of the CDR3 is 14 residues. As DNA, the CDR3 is TGTGCCAGCTGTAGCGGGAGGGTCCAAGAGACCCAGTACTTC. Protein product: CASCSGRVQETQYF.

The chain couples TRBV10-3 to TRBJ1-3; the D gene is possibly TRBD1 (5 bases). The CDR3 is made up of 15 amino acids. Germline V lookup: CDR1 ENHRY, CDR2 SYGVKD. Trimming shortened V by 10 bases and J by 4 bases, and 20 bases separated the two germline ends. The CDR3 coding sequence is TGTGCCACCTCTACTGGGCAGGGCGGAGGAAACACCATATATTTT. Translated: CATSTGQGGGNTIYF.

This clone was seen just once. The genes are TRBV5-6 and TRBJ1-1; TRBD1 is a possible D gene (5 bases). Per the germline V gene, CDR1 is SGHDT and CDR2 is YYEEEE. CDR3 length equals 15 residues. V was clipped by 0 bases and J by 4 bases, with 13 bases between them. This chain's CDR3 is CASSLEQGWGTEAFF. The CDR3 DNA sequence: TGTGCCAGCAGCTTGGAGCAGGGCTGGGGCACTGAAGCTTTCTTT.

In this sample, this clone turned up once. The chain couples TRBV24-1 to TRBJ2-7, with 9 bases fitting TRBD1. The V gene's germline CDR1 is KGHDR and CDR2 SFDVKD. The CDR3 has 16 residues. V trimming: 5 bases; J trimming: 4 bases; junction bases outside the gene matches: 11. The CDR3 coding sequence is TGTGCCACCAGTGGTATCGCGGGACAGGGCCAATACGAGCAGTACTTC. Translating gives CATSGIAGQGQYEQYF.

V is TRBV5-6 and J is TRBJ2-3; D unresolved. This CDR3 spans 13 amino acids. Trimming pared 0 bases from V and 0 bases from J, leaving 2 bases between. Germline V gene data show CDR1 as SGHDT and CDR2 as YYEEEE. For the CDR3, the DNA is TGTGCCAGCAGCTTGGGCAGCACAGATACGCAGTATTTT. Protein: CASSLGSTDTQYF.

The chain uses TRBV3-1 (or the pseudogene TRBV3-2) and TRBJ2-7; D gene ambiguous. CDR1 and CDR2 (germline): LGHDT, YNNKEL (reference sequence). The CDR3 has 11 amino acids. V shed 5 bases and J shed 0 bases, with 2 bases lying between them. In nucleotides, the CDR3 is TGTGCCAGCAGCTTCTCCTACGAGCAGTACTTC. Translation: CASSFSYEQYF.